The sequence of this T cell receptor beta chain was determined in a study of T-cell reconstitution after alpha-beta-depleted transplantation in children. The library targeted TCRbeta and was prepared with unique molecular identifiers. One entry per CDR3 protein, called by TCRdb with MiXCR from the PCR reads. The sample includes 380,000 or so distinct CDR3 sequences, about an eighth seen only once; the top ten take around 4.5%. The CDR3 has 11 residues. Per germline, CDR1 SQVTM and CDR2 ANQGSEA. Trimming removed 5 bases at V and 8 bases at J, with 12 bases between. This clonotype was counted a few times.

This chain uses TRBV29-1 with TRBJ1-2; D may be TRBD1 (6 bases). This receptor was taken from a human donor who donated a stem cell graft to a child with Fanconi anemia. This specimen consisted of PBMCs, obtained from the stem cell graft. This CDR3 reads CSVTTGLGYTF. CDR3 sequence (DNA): TGCAGCGTTACAACAGGGTTAGGCTACACCTTC.